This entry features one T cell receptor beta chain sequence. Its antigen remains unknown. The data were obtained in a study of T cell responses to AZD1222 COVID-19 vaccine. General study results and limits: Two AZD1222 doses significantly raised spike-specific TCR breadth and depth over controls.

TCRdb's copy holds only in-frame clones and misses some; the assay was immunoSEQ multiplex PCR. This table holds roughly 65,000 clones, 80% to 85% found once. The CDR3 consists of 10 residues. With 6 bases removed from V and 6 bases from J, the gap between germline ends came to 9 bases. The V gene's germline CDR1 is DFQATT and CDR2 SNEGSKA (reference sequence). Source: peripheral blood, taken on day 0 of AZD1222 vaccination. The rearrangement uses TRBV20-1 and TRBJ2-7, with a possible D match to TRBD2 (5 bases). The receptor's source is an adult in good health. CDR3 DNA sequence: TGCAGTGCCCTGCGGGCCGAGCAGTACTTC. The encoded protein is CSALRAEQYF.